The 22 T cell receptor beta chains reported below all come from one sample, sequenced in a study of CD8 T cells in ankylosing spondylitis (dated by TCRdb to about 2017). The paper as a whole reports these results and caveats: Blood from ankylosing spondylitis patients appeared to be characterized by a TCR beta motif composed of under 10 highly homologous amino acid variants.

Their antigens remain unidentified. The library came from 5' RACE. Sequencing was performed on an Illumina HiSeq 2500. TCRdb took the public reads, trimmed them with fastp at Q25, ran MiXCR for clone calling and kept in-frame beta chains. Rows with one shared CDR3 protein collapse into an entry with the most common genes and DNA. The sample has around 480,000 distinct CDR3 sequences on record, roughly a sixth of them singletons. The ten most abundant clones make up under 1.2% of the sample. Sequenced input: blood, either unsorted or a sorted T cell fraction (not recorded which). The source is a male donor with ankylosing spondylitis.

In its sample, this clonotype was seen many times. J is TRBJ1-1 and V is TRBV11-2; TRBD1 might be the D (6 bases). Between the trimmed V and J ends, which lost 5 bases and 10 bases, there was a span of 20 bases. This CDR3 is 14 amino acids long. Germline V gene lookup returns CDR1 SGHAT and CDR2 FQNNGV. In DNA form, the CDR3 reads TGTGCCAGCAGCCCACGCTACAACGGAGGGGGAGCTTTCTTT. Translation: CASSPRYNGGGAFF.

This chain joins TRBV24-1 and TRBJ2-1, with TRBD2 identical over 7 bases. Germline CDR1 is KGHDR and CDR2 is SFDVKD. Trimming cost V 4 bases and J 8 bases; bases outside gene matches: 7. This CDR3 is 14 amino acids long. CDR3: CATSDLGLGYEQFF. The CDR3, as DNA: TGTGCCACCAGTGACCTCGGACTAGGCTATGAGCAGTTCTTC.

The chain links TRBV6-5 to TRBJ1-2; TRBD1 matches at 7 bases. The length of the CDR3 is 14 residues. Per germline, CDR1 MNHEY and CDR2 SVGAGI. V dropped 0 bases and J dropped 4; count of bases not matched to a gene: 2. The chain's CDR3 is CASSYSTGPYGYTF. The DNA of the CDR3 is TGTGCCAGCAGTTACTCGACAGGGCCCTATGGCTACACCTTC.

V and J are TRBV10-3 and TRBJ2-1, with D perhaps assigned TRBD1 or TRBD2 (7 bases each). Trimming shortened V by 0 bases and J by 7 bases, and 19 bases separated the two germline ends. In germline, CDR1 is ENHRY, CDR2 SYGVKD. The CDR3 length is 17 residues. In nucleotides, the CDR3 is TGTGCCATCAGTGAGTCGTCCAGGGGGGGCCAGGGAAATGAGCAGTTCTTC. Amino acid sequence: CAISESSRGGQGNEQFF.

This chain connects TRBV20-1 to TRBJ2-1, with D possibly TRBD2 on 6 matching bases. In germline, CDR1 is DFQATT, CDR2 SNEGSKA (reference sequence). The V end lost 5 bases, the J end lost 6 bases, and 20 bases lay between the germline ends. This CDR3 contains 15 residues. This CDR3 is CSAPLAARAGNEQFF. The CDR3 region has the DNA TGCAGTGCTCCATTAGCGGCACGGGCAGGCAATGAGCAGTTCTTC.

This clonotype was seen a handful of times. The chain uses TRBV12-3 or TRBV12-4 and TRBJ2-3; the D gene is possibly TRBD1 (5 bases). The CDR3 sequence is 12 residues long. V was clipped by 7 bases and J by 13 bases, with 18 bases between them. CDR3: CASTSRQFSKYF. The CDR3 DNA reads as TGTGCCAGCACCAGCCGACAGTTTTCTAAGTATTTT.

This chain links TRBV20-1 with TRBJ1-1; a possible D gene is TRBD1 (6 bases). CDR1 and CDR2 from the germline V gene are DFQATT and SNEGSKA (reference sequence). This CDR3 has 12 residues. The V end was cut by 2 bases, the J end by 8 bases, with 12 bases between. In DNA, the CDR3 is TGCAGTGCTAGACGCTATGGACAGGAAGCTTTCTTT. Translating gives CSARRYGQEAFF.

This chain connects TRBV25-1 to TRBJ2-3, with 9 bases fitting TRBD1. Germline V gene sequence: CDR1 MGHDK, CDR2 SYGVNS. Germline trimming cut 4 bases from V and 7 bases from J; bases unmatched to any gene: 6. The length of the CDR3 is 14 residues. The DNA for the CDR3 is TGTGCCAGCAGTGCAGACAGGGGGTTCAATACGCAGTATTTT. Its protein is CASSADRGFNTQYF.

The genes are TRBV6-5 and TRBJ2-5; D may be TRBD2 (5 bases). The V gene lost 3 bases and the J gene lost 2 bases, with 13 bases spanning the gap. The CDR3 consists of 15 residues. Germline V gene data show CDR1 as MNHEY and CDR2 as SVGAGI. The CDR3: CASSYEASPQETQYF. The CDR3 DNA is TGTGCCAGCAGTTATGAGGCTAGCCCTCAAGAGACCCAGTACTTC.

The chain carries TRBV19 and TRBJ2-7, with a possible D match to TRBD2 (5 bases). CDR3 length equals 14 residues. V was cut by 8 bases and J by 1 base, with 15 bases left in between. The germline V gene has CDR1 LNHDA and CDR2 SQIVND (reference sequence). In DNA, the CDR3 is TGTGCCAGTCGATCGGGGTCTGGTTCCTACGAGCAGTACTTC. Translating it yields CASRSGSGSYEQYF.

The gene calls are TRBV20-1 and TRBJ2-5; 12 bases fit TRBD2. The junction had 5 bases not matched to a gene; V was cut back by 1 base and J by 5 bases. The CDR3 sequence is 15 residues long. CDR1 is DFQATT and CDR2 is SNEGSKA in the germline V gene (reference sequence). The chain's CDR3 is CSARASGGALETQYF. The CDR3, as DNA: TGCAGTGCTAGAGCTAGCGGGGGGGCCTTGGAGACCCAGTACTTC.

This chain uses TRBV7-2 with TRBJ2-1; 7 nucleotides match TRBD2. CDR1 and CDR2 from the germline V gene are SGHTA and FQGNSA. V trimming: 1 base; J trimming: 9 bases; junction bases outside the gene matches: 9. This CDR3 is built from 15 residues. The DNA of the CDR3 is TGTGCCAGCAGCTTAGTGGGGGAGGGCCCCGGTGAGCAGTTCTTC. As protein: CASSLVGEGPGEQFF.

In its sample, this clonotype was seen a few times. The V and J genes are TRBV27 and TRBJ1-6; no clear D. Trimming removed 1 base from V and 10 bases from J, with 8 bases in between. This CDR3 contains 13 residues. Germline CDR1 reads MNHEY; CDR2 reads SMNVEV (reference sequence). CDR3 protein: CASSLWGGSPLHF. CDR3 coding DNA: TGTGCCAGCAGTTTATGGGGTGGATCACCCCTCCACTTT.

This clonotype was counted between two and nine times. The V call is TRBV7-8, the J call TRBJ2-7; no firm D call. V dropped 2 bases and J dropped 6 bases, with 17 bases sitting between them. Per germline, CDR1 SGHVS and CDR2 FQNEAQ. CDR3 length: 15 amino acids. The CDR3 region has the DNA TGTGCCAGCAGCTTACGAGCCCCCAGGTCGGGCGAGCAGTACTTC. This codes for CASSLRAPRSGEQYF.

The chain employs TRBV4-2 and TRBJ2-1, with a weak D call TRBD1 (6 bases). Germline V gene lookup returns CDR1 LGHNA and CDR2 YNFKEQ. The CDR3 extends over 12 amino acids. Trimming pared 0 bases from V and 10 bases from J, leaving 7 bases between. CDR3 region: CASSQERGEQFF. The CDR3 coding sequence is TGTGCCAGCAGCCAAGAGAGGGGGGAGCAGTTCTTC.

The chain uses TRBV7-9 and TRBJ1-4; a weak D match, TRBD1 (5 bases). Germline-derived CDR1 and CDR2 are SEHNR and FQNEAQ (reference sequence). V lost 1 base and J lost 4, with 10 bases in between. The CDR3 covers 15 residues. Here the CDR3 reads CASSLEGTINEKLFF. For the CDR3, the DNA is TGTGCCAGCAGCTTAGAGGGGACGATTAATGAAAAACTGTTTTTT. Supplemented by reference TRBV7-9 and TRBJ1-4, the full variable domain reads DTGVSQNPRHKITKRGQNVTFRCDPISEHNRLYWYRQTLGQGPEFLTYFQNEAQLEKSRLLSDRFSAERPKGSFSTLEIQRTEQGDSAMYLCASSLEGTINEKLFFGSGTQLSVL.

CDR3 DNA: TGTGCCAGCAGTGGGACAGAAAACACCGGGGAGCTGTTTTTT. Encoded protein: CASSGTENTGELFF. V and J are TRBV6-1 and TRBJ2-2; perhaps TRBD1 as D (6 bases). Germline V gene lookup returns CDR1 MNHNS and CDR2 SASEGT. V lost 4 bases and J lost 2, with 8 bases in between. CDR3 length: 14 amino acids.

The CDR3 bases are TGTGCCACCAGCAGACAGGTGAACACTGAAGCTTTCTTT. As protein: CATSRQVNTEAFF. V and J are TRBV15 and TRBJ1-1; D not certain. Deletions cut 2 bases from V and 0 bases from J, with 4 bases between. CDR3 length equals 13 residues. The germline V gene encodes CDR1 LNHNV and CDR2 YYDKDF (reference sequence).

The gene calls are TRBV29-1 and TRBJ2-7; 10 bases are a match to TRBD1. CDR1 and CDR2 from the germline V gene are SQVTM and ANQGSEA. The V and J ends lost 4 bases and 6 bases, in that order; junction bases with no gene match: 6. The CDR3 runs 13 residues. Here the CDR3 DNA reads TGCAGCGTTGCCGGGACAGGGGCTAGCGAGCAGTACTTC. Translated, it gives CSVAGTGASEQYF.

This clonotype was detected only a few times. The rearrangement uses TRBV12-3 or TRBV12-4 and TRBJ1-2; possibly TRBD1 for D (6 bases). This CDR3 spans 14 amino acids. The V gene lost 2 bases and the J gene lost 8 bases, with 15 bases spanning the gap. CDR3 residues: CASSLRTALSGYTF. The CDR3, as DNA: TGTGCCAGCAGTTTAAGGACAGCCTTGAGCGGCTACACCTTC.

This clonotype came up a few times. This chain links TRBV30 with TRBJ1-1, with no clear D. Trimming removed 0 bases from V and 1 base from J, with 9 bases in between. The CDR3 totals 14 residues. Germline V gene sequence: CDR1 GTSNPN, CDR2 SVGIG (reference sequence). CDR3 DNA sequence: TGTGCCTGGAGTGTAGCGTTGGGGAACACTGAAGCTTTCTTT. Residues: CAWSVALGNTEAFF.

This clonotype was observed a few times. The chain recombines TRBV6-1 with TRBJ2-3; 7 nucleotides align to TRBD2. Germline assignment: CDR1 MNHNS and CDR2 SASEGT. V dropped 6 bases and J dropped 3; count of bases not matched to a gene: 6. The CDR3 loop spans 14 amino acids. The CDR3 DNA follows: TGTGCCAGCAGCCGACTAGCCGTGACAGATACGCAGTATTTT. This sequence encodes CASSRLAVTDTQYF.